These 11 T cell receptor beta chains came from one sample sequenced in a study of T cell responses to AZD1222 COVID-19 vaccine. TCRdb keeps only in-frame clones here, not all; method: immunoSEQ multiplex PCR. The table lists around 100,000 clones, about four fifths of them singletons, with 9.4% in the top ten. The starting material was peripheral blood, obtained on day 0 of AZD1222 vaccination. The source of these receptors is an adult in good health.

The chain is built from TRBV29-1 and TRBJ2-2; TRBD1 matches 7 bases. The CDR3 sequence is 14 residues long. V lost 6 bases and J lost 2; bases outside the gene matches: 6. Germline assignment: CDR1 SQVTM and CDR2 ANQGSEA. CDR3 sequence: CSVRQGTNTGELFF. The CDR3 region has the DNA TGCAGCGTCCGACAGGGTACTAACACCGGGGAGCTGTTTTTT.

The J gene is TRBJ2-7, the V gene TRBV11-2; 9 bases are shared with TRBD2. The CDR3 covers 15 residues. V lost 0 bases, J lost 6 bases, and 6 bases stayed unmatched. CDR1 SGHAT and CDR2 FQNNGV come from the germline V gene. The CDR3 coding sequence is TGTGCCAGCAGCTTAGAGGGACTAGCCACTTCCGAGCAGTACTTC. Its translation is CASSLEGLATSEQYF.

This clone appeared once. The rearrangement joins TRBV7-3 to TRBJ2-6; D possibly corresponds to TRBD1 (6 bases). Germline V gene lookup returns CDR1 SGHTA and CDR2 FQGTGA. Trimming cost V 6 bases and J 0 bases, with 9 bases left between them. The CDR3 loop spans 15 amino acids. CDR3 coding DNA: TGTGCCAGCAGGTTACAGGGCTCTGGGGCCAACGTCCTGACTTTC. Encoded protein: CASRLQGSGANVLTF.

The chain uses TRBV5-1 and TRBJ2-5; either TRBD1 or TRBD2 may supply D (6 bases each). V shed 0 bases and J shed 4 bases, with 22 bases lying between them. CDR1 is SGHRS, CDR2 YFSETQ, per germline. CDR3 length equals 18 residues. The CDR3 protein is CASSLGTDYFGGGETQYF. The CDR3 DNA reads as TGCGCCAGCAGCTTGGGGACAGACTACTTTGGGGGAGGAGAGACCCAGTACTTC.

The J gene is TRBJ1-2, the V gene TRBV7-6, with 8 bases that match TRBD1. CDR1 SGHVS and CDR2 FNYEAQ come from the germline V gene. This CDR3 is 15 amino acids long. J was trimmed by 8 bases and V by 5 bases; bases with no gene match: 13. The CDR3 sequence is CASSHPETGAGGYTF. CDR3 DNA sequence: TGTGCCAGCAGCCACCCCGAGACAGGGGCCGGAGGCTACACCTTC.

This clone came up a few times. V is TRBV18 and J is TRBJ1-2, with TRBD1 identical over 7 bases. The germline gives CDR1 KGHSH, CDR2 LQKENI. The CDR3 is made up of 13 amino acids. V trimming: 1 base; J trimming: 4 bases; junction bases outside the gene matches: 0. CDR3 region: CASSPRDSYGYTF. The DNA of the CDR3 is TGTGCCAGCTCACCACGGGACAGCTATGGCTACACCTTC.

The chain couples TRBV4-1 to TRBJ1-5; D is unresolved. V was pared by 0 bases and J by 5 bases, with 5 bases between. Germline V CDR1 and CDR2: MGHRA, YSYEKL. The CDR3 totals 13 residues. This chain's CDR3 is CASSQEAYQPQHF. The CDR3 DNA reads as TGCGCCAGCAGCCAAGAGGCCTATCAGCCCCAGCATTTT.

The V gene is TRBV5-6, the J gene TRBJ1-5; a possible D gene is TRBD1 (5 bases). CDR3 length: 15 residues. Germline V gene lookup returns CDR1 SGHDT and CDR2 YYEEEE. V was pared by 0 bases and J by 3 bases, with 10 bases between. CDR3 sequence (DNA): TGTGCCAGCAGCTTGGGACAGCGAAACAATCAGCCCCAGCATTTT. Its translation is CASSLGQRNNQPQHF. The whole variable domain, remainder taken from reference TRBV5-6 and TRBJ1-5, is DAGVTQSPTHLIKTRGQQVTLRCSPKSGHDTVSWYQQALGQGPQFIFQYYEEEERQRGNFPDRFSGHQFPNYSSELNVNALLLGDSALYLCASSLGQRNNQPQHFGDGTRLSIL.

V is TRBV9 and J is TRBJ2-3, with unresolved D. Germline CDR1 SGDLS, CDR2 YYNGEE. The CDR3 has 14 residues. V lost 0 bases, J lost 4 bases, and 9 bases lay in between. The CDR3 nucleotides are TGTGCCAGCAGCGTAGGTGGCCCGGCAGATACGCAGTATTTT. Its translation is CASSVGGPADTQYF. Based on the CDR3 plus reference TRBV9 and TRBJ2-3, the full variable domain is DSGVTQTPKHLITATGQRVTLRCSPRSGDLSVYWYQQSLDQGLQFLIQYYNGEERAKGNILERFSAQQFPDLHSELNLSSLELGDSALYFCASSVGGPADTQYFGPGTRLTVL.

The V call is TRBV28, the J call TRBJ1-1; no definite D call. Trimming cost V 1 base and J 6 bases, with 9 bases left between them. Germline V lookup: CDR1 MDHEN, CDR2 SYDVKM. This CDR3 has 13 amino acids. DNA of the CDR3: TGTGCCAGCAGTTTATACATACTACCTGAAGCTTTCTTT. This encodes CASSLYILPEAFF.

The rearrangement joins TRBV9 to TRBJ2-7, with a weak D call TRBD1 (6 bases). CDR1 is SGDLS, CDR2 YYNGEE, per germline. This CDR3 has 13 residues. V lost 0 bases to trimming and J lost 7 bases, with 11 bases between them. CDR3 residues: CASSVGDTLEQYF. The CDR3 region has the DNA TGTGCCAGCAGCGTAGGGGACACCCTAGAGCAGTACTTC.